Below, one TCR beta chain is given with its context. The entry originates in a study of blood T cell repertoires in COVID-19. Study as a whole: Acute-phase and convalescent COVID-19 samples originated in the United States, Italy and Spain. T cells, B-cell-depleted T cells, or PBMCs provided the cDNA or gDNA that served as material.

As handled by the study authors: Scientists estimated how many nucleated cells there were by amplifying reference gene primers. Sequencing was performed with immunoSEQ multiplex PCR; in TCRdb, only in-frame clones are kept and a portion is missing. That table supplies the V and J calls and clone size; D and trimming were determined from the DNA. The sample carries approximately 30,000 clones, less than 90% recorded once. The CDR3 covers 16 residues. V lost 5 bases to trimming and J lost 5 bases, with 18 bases between them. Per the germline V gene, CDR1 is LGHNA and CDR2 is YSLEER. Specimen: peripheral blood. The sequence came from a human donor in a cohort sampled during active COVID-19. The chain couples TRBV4-3 to TRBJ2-2, with D tentatively TRBD2 (5 bases). As DNA, the CDR3 is TGCGCCAGCAGCTATACCCTAGCCCCAAGTACCGGGGAGCTGTTTTTT. Translation: CASSYTLAPSTGELFF.